These 10 T cell receptor beta chains originate from one sample sequenced in a study of blood T cells in healthy people across ages (dated by TCRdb to 2014 to 2015). The library came from 5' RACE. The data were produced on an Illumina HiSeq 2500. A second PCR of about 7 to 12 cycles was run with a J-beta primer mix and a sample-barcoded 5' primer. The raw public reads went through TCRdb reprocessing: fastp at Q25, MiXCR clone calling, in-frame beta chains kept. Every CDR3 protein is listed once, alongside the most common genes and DNA of its rows. Across this sample there are about 970,000 distinct CDR3 sequences, with about 51% seen only once. The ten largest account for about 22% of the sample. The sample taken for sequencing was blood. Every receptor here comes from a woman between 55 and 75 years old in good health.

The rearrangement uses TRBV7-9 and TRBJ2-7, with 8 bases that match TRBD2. CDR3 length: 14 amino acids. Germline V gene data show CDR1 as SEHNR and CDR2 as FQNEAQ (reference sequence). With 3 bases clipped from V and 6 bases from J, the junction kept 7 bases outside the gene matches. The CDR3 DNA is TGTGCCAGCAGCTTGGGACTAGGTCCTGCCGAGCAGTACTTC. As protein: CASSLGLGPAEQYF. Filled out from reference TRBV7-9 and TRBJ2-7, the complete variable domain reads DTGVSQNPRHKITKRGQNVTFRCDPISEHNRLYWYRQTLGQGPEFLTYFQNEAQLEKSRLLSDRFSAERPKGSFSTLEIQRTEQGDSAMYLCASSLGLGPAEQYFGPGTRLTVT.

This clonotype was detected a few times. The germline gene is not matched at one end of the junction; a read error may be the cause. The V gene is TRBV3-1, the J gene TRBJ2-6; D remains unclear. Germline V CDR1 and CDR2: LGHDT, YNNKEL (reference sequence). CDR3 length: 15 amino acids. The CDR3 coding sequence is TGCGCCAGCAGCCAAGGTACTTCTGGGGCCAACGTCCTGACTTTC. This gives the protein CASSQGTSGANVLTF.

The V gene is TRBV29-1, the J gene TRBJ2-7; 14 bases fit TRBD2. The J call is uncertain, as TRBJ2-5 better fits the DNA end. Germline CDR1 reads SQVTM; CDR2 reads ANQGSEA. This CDR3 comprises 20 residues. CDR3: CSVEVYRPPTSGRARETQYF. The CDR3 DNA reads TGCAGCGTTGAAGTTTACCGGCCGCCGACTAGCGGGAGGGCCCGGGAGACCCAGTACTTC.

The chain has TRBV5-1 and TRBJ1-5; weak D call: TRBD1 (5 bases). The CDR3 loop spans 13 amino acids. The V gene lost 4 bases and the J gene lost 7 bases, with 12 bases spanning the gap. The germline V gene has CDR1 SGHRS and CDR2 YFSETQ. This chain's CDR3 is CASSTGDGQPQHF. The CDR3 nucleotides read TGCGCCAGCAGCACGGGGGACGGGCAGCCCCAGCATTTT.

CDR3 coding DNA: TGCAGCGTTCGGGGTGCACATATCCCAGATACGCAGTATTTT. The encoded protein is CSVRGAHIPDTQYF. This sequence joins TRBV29-1 and TRBJ2-3, with a tentative D call TRBD2 (5 bases). CDR1 SQVTM and CDR2 ANQGSEA come from the germline V gene. The CDR3 is 14 amino acids. Trimming stripped 5 bases from V and 4 bases from J, with 16 bases between.

The genes are TRBV6-6 and TRBJ2-4; D could derive from TRBD1 or TRBD2 (5 bases each). The DNA end lines up better with TRBJ2-7; the J call may be wrong. CDR1 and CDR2 (germline): MNHNY, SVGAGI (reference sequence). The length of the CDR3 is 15 residues. The CDR3 reads CASRREGITPYEQYF. CDR3 bases: TGTGCCAGCAGGAGAGAGGGGATAACACCCTACGAGCAGTACTTC.

The chain has TRBV11-2 and TRBJ2-3; TRBD1 agrees at 7 bases. The trim removed 7 bases at V and 6 bases at J, leaving 10 bases unmatched. The germline V gene encodes CDR1 SGHAT and CDR2 FQNNGV. The CDR3 runs 14 residues. For the CDR3, the DNA is TGTGCCAGCAACTCCCGGACAGGAGGCGATACGCAGTATTTT. It is translated as CASNSRTGGDTQYF.

This clonotype was seen a handful of times. The rearrangement uses TRBV7-6 and TRBJ2-7; 15 bases fit TRBD2. Germline V gives CDR1 SGHVS, CDR2 FNYEAQ. Germline trimming cut 9 bases from V and 3 bases from J; bases unmatched to any gene: 6. This CDR3 comprises 15 residues. The CDR3 DNA reads TGTGCCAGAGGGACTAGCGGGAGGCCCTACTACGAGCAGTACTTC. This translates into CARGTSGRPYYEQYF.

In its sample, this clonotype was seen a few times. The CDR3 here is CASSRRDDYEQYF. The CDR3 nucleotides are TGTGCCAGCTCACGACGGGACGACTACGAGCAGTACTTC. The gene calls are TRBV18 and TRBJ2-5; either TRBD1 or TRBD2 may supply D (5 bases each). The J call may be wrong; the DNA end is better matched by TRBJ2-7. Germline loops: CDR1 KGHSH, CDR2 LQKENI. The CDR3 length is 13 residues.

The rearrangement uses TRBV29-1 and TRBJ2-2, with D possibly TRBD2 on 5 matching bases. The V end was cut by 4 bases, the J end by 5 bases, with 8 bases between. The CDR3 is made up of 12 amino acids. From germline, CDR1 is SQVTM and CDR2 ANQGSEA. The CDR3 spells CSVALATGELFF. The DNA of the CDR3 is TGCAGCGTTGCTCTAGCAACCGGGGAGCTGTTTTTT.